The 10 T cell receptor beta chains given below trace back to one sample, sequenced in a study of CD8+CD57+ T cells in acquired aplastic anemia. For CDR3 and TCR beta VDJ profiling, genomic DNA was the template used. TCRdb called the reads again in MiXCR, with one record for every CDR3 protein. The data hold some 220,000 distinct CDR3 sequences, with around 32% observed a single time. Sequenced material: sorted CD4+, CD8+, or CD8+CD57+ T cells (not recorded which) from PBMCs. These receptors were collected from a human donor in good health, serving as a control.

There are many counts of this clonotype. The chain employs TRBV4-1 and TRBJ1-2; D is uncertain. The V and J ends lost 1 base and 1 base respectively, with 10 bases between them. Germline-derived CDR1 and CDR2 are MGHRA and YSYEKL. This CDR3 contains 15 residues. For the CDR3, the DNA is TGCGCCAGCAGCCAAGGGGCGGAGATTAACTATGGCTACACCTTC. This sequence encodes CASSQGAEINYGYTF.

This clonotype was counted ten times or more. J is TRBJ1-1 and V is TRBV20-1; tentatively, D is TRBD1 (6 bases). This CDR3 comprises 14 residues. CDR1 DFQATT and CDR2 SNEGSKA come from the germline V gene (reference sequence). Trimming cost V 0 bases and J 1 base, with 9 bases left between them. CDR3 amino acids: CSARDYRENTEAFF. CDR3 DNA sequence: TGCAGTGCTAGAGACTACAGGGAGAACACTGAAGCTTTCTTT.

As to this clonotype: One junction end disagrees with the germline gene, perhaps due to a read error. The chain links TRBV25-1 to TRBJ2-1; 8 bases align to TRBD1. CDR1 and CDR2 (germline): MGHDK, SYGVNS. There are 15 residues in the CDR3. The CDR3 loop is CVSSEPGTGPNEQFF. CDR3 DNA sequence: TGTGTCAGCAGTGAACCCGGGACAGGACCCAATGAGCAGTTCTTC.

This clonotype was picked up a small number of times. The V and J genes are TRBV7-2 and TRBJ1-1, with 10 bases fitting TRBD1. With 5 bases clipped from V and 5 bases from J, the junction kept 8 bases outside the gene matches. Germline V gives CDR1 SGHTA, CDR2 FQGNSA. This CDR3 region has 15 residues. CDR3 protein: CASSPQTGGYTEAFF. CDR3 sequence (DNA): TGTGCCAGCAGCCCCCAGACAGGGGGCTATACTGAAGCTTTCTTT.

About this clonotype: This clone may be a read error of a much larger clone one base away. The rearrangement uses TRBV12-3 or TRBV12-4 and TRBJ2-3; D might be TRBD2 (5 bases). The CDR3 totals 15 residues. This CDR3 is CASSLYAGGTDAQYF. The CDR3 nucleotides read TGTGCCAGCAGTTTATACGCGGGCGGCACAGATGCGCAGTATTTT.

This clonotype was seen ten or more times. The chain combines TRBV25-1 with TRBJ2-4; TRBD1 or TRBD2 may be the D gene (7 bases each). The CDR3 has 15 residues. Germline values: CDR1 MGHDK, CDR2 SYGVNS. V shed 3 bases and J shed 8 bases, with 17 bases lying between them. The CDR3 DNA reads as TGTGCCAGCAGTGAGGGCGGCAGGGGGGGGGACATTCAGTACTTC. This sequence encodes CASSEGGRGGDIQYF.

For this clonotype: Because the CDR3 is missing its conserved closing phenylalanine or tryptophan, this is likely a read error. The rearrangement joins TRBV2 to TRBJ1-1, with no clear D. V lost 4 bases, J lost 5 bases, and 14 bases lay in between. The CDR3 runs to 14 residues. In germline, CDR1 is SNHLY, CDR2 FYNNEI. CDR3 residues: CASSGVGRGTEAFL. In DNA, the CDR3 is TGTGCCAGCAGTGGGGTGGGCCGAGGGACTGAAGCTTTCCTT.

This clonotype was counted ten times or more. This chain links TRBV19 with TRBJ2-5, with D possibly TRBD2 on 6 matching bases. The V gene's germline CDR1 is LNHDA and CDR2 SQIVND (reference sequence). The CDR3 consists of 14 residues. The V end lost 5 bases, the J end lost 5 bases, and 15 bases lay between the germline ends. The CDR3 loop is CASSPRAGRETQYF. The CDR3 nucleotides are TGTGCCAGTAGTCCGCGCGCAGGGAGGGAGACCCAGTACTTC.

In this sample, this clonotype turned up many times. This chain connects TRBV19 to TRBJ1-2; 8 bases map to TRBD1. V lost 6 bases, J lost 4 bases, and 4 bases stayed unmatched. The length of the CDR3 is 13 residues. Germline CDR1 reads LNHDA; CDR2 reads SQIVND (reference sequence). The CDR3 coding sequence is TGTGCCAGTAGCTCGGACAGGGCCTATGGCTACACCTTC. Translation gives CASSSDRAYGYTF. The full variable domain, rest sourced from reference TRBV19 and TRBJ1-2, is DGGITQSPKYLFRKEGQNVTLSCEQNLNHDAMYWYRQDPGQGLRLIYYSQIVNDFQKGDIAEGYSVSREKKESFPLTVTSAQKNPTAFYLCASSSDRAYGYTFGSGTRLTVV.

The chain joins TRBV7-9 to TRBJ1-4; TRBD1 aligns across 9 bases. Germline CDR1 and CDR2: SEHNR and FQNEAQ (reference sequence). The J segment lost 7 bases and the V segment lost 5 bases, leaving 5 bases of the junction unmatched. The CDR3 is 14 residues long. In DNA, the CDR3 is TGTGCCAGCAGCGCGGGACAGGGAAGTGAAAAACTGTTTTTT. Amino acids: CASSAGQGSEKLFF.